This T cell receptor beta chain was recovered during a study of beta chain features in type 1 diabetes. Study-level information: Healthy donors, compared against patients, showed similar age, gender and cell yields. Study-level points and caveats: Patients with type 1 diabetes showed fewer VDJ junction insertions and more deletions. A moderate, significant TCRB CDR3 shortening appeared in type 1 diabetes across four CD4+ subsets.

Of the isolated RNA, all was reverse transcribed, and so the sequenced material was expressed TCRB transcripts. Reads from naive, central memory and regulatory T cell samples averaged about 3.8 million. Assay used: immunoSEQ multiplex PCR; TCRdb lists only in-frame clones, some missing. In the table there are 680,000 or so clones, roughly 13% of which are singletons. There are a few counts of this clone. No antigen is known for it. This CDR3 is 16 amino acids long. Germline V CDR1 and CDR2: SEHNR, FQNEAQ (reference sequence). Trimming left V 1 base short and J 4 bases short, with 16 bases between. The chain couples TRBV7-9 to TRBJ2-5; D unresolved. The sample consisted of naive CD4+ T cells from blood. The clonotype was recovered from a man between 18 and 35 years old with type 1 diabetes. CDR3 sequence reads: CASSLEFTFLVETQYF. Written as DNA, the CDR3 is TGTGCCAGCAGCTTAGAATTCACCTTCTTGGTAGAGACCCAGTACTTC.